The entry below gives a single T cell receptor (beta chain) sequence along with its context. Antigen: not known. TCRdb re-called the reads with MiXCR, one entry per CDR3 protein. The table records around 770,000 distinct CDR3 sequences, roughly 29% of them present only once. These data originate in a study of T cell repertoires in cytomegalovirus infection. Study context: Peptides in the study included HLA-C-restricted and HLA-B-restricted CMV epitopes. Matching HLA type and CMV infection were both indicated by public TCR beta signatures. Regarding the study as a whole: There were HLA-C-restricted CMV-specific TCR beta clonotypes dominating the ex vivo response. Summed public TCR beta family frequency identified CMV carriers bearing the relevant HLA.

V was trimmed by 0 bases and J by 1 base, leaving 16 bases between them. The germline CDR1 and CDR2 sequences are MGHRA and YSYEKL. CDR3 length: 17 amino acids. The TCR comes from a human donor in good health (CMV status not recorded). Some clones in this sample may be carry-over from other donors' samples. The rearrangement links TRBV4-1 to TRBJ2-7, with a weak D call TRBD2 (6 bases). Sequenced material: cultured CD8+ T cells from PBMCs, taken from culture after CMV antigen stimulation. CDR3 loop: CASSQDRGFGGSYEQYF. The DNA for the CDR3 is TGCGCCAGCAGCCAAGATCGGGGGTTTGGAGGATCCTACGAGCAGTACTTC.